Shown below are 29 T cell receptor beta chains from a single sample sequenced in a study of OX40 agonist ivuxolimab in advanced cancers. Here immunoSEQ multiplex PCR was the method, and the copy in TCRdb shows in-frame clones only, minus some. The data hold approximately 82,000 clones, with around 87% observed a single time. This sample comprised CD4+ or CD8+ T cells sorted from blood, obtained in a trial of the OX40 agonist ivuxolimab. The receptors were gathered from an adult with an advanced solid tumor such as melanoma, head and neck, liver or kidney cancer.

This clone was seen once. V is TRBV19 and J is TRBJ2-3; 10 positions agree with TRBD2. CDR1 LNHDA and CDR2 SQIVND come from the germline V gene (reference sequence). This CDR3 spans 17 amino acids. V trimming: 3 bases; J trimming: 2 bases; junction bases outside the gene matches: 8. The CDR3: CASSIPRSGGNTDTQYF. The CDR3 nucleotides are TGTGCCAGTAGTATTCCCCGTAGCGGGGGGAACACAGATACGCAGTATTTT.

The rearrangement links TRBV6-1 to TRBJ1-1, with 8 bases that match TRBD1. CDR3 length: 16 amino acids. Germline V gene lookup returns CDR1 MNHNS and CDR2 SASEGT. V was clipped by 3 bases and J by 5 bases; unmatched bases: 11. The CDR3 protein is CASSDLPGQVRTEAFF. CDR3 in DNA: TGTGCCAGCAGTGATTTACCGGGACAGGTGAGAACTGAAGCTTTCTTT.

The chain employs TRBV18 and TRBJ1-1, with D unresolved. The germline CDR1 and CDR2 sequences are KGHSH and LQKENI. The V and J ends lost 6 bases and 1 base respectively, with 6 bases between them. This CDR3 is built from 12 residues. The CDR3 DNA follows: TGTGCCAGCTCCAAGGGGAACACTGAAGCTTTCTTT. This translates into CASSKGNTEAFF.

CDR3 sequence reads: CASIASGPYNEQFF. CDR3 nucleotide sequence: TGTGCCAGCATCGCTAGCGGGCCCTACAATGAGCAGTTCTTC. The gene calls are TRBV2 and TRBJ2-1; 8 bases align to TRBD2. This CDR3 region has 14 residues. Germline V gene lookup returns CDR1 SNHLY and CDR2 FYNNEI. The junction had 4 bases not matched to a gene; V was cut back by 7 bases and J by 2 bases.

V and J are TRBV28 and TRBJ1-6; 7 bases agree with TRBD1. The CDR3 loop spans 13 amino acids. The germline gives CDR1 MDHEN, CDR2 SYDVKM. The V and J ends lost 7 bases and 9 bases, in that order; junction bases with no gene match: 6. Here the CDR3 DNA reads TGTGCCAGCACCAGACAGGGAGGTTCACCCCTCCACTTT. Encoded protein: CASTRQGGSPLHF.

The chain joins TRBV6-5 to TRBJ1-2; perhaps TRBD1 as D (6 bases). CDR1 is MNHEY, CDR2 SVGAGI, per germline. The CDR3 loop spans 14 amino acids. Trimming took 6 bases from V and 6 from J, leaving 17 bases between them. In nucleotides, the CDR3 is TGTGCCAGCAGCCGGCTGACAGGAGTTGATGGCTACACCTTC. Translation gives CASSRLTGVDGYTF.

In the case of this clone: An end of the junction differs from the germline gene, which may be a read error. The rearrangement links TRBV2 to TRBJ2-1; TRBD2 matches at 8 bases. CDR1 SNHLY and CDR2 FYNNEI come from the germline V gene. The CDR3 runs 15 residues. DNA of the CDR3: TGTGCCAGCAGGGAAGAAGCGGGAGTTACTAATGAGCAGTTCTTC. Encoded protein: CASREEAGVTNEQFF.

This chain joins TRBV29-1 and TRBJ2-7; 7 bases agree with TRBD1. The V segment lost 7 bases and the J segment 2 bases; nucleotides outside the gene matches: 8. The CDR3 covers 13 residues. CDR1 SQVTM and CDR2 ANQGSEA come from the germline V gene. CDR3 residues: CSATTGQTYEQYF. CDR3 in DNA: TGCAGCGCCACGACGGGACAGACCTACGAGCAGTACTTC.

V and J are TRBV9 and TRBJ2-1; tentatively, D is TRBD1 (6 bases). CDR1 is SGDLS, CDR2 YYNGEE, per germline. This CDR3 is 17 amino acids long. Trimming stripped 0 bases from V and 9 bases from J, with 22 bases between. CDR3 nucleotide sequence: TGTGCCAGCAGCGTAGACAGGGCTTCCTCCGCAAGGGGTGAGCAGTTCTTC. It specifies CASSVDRASSARGEQFF.

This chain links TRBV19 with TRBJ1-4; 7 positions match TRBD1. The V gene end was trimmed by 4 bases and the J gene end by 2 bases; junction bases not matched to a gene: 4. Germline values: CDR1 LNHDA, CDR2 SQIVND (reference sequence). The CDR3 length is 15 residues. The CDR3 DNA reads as TGTGCCAGTAGTAAGCCGGGACAGACTAATGAAAAACTGTTTTTT. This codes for CASSKPGQTNEKLFF.

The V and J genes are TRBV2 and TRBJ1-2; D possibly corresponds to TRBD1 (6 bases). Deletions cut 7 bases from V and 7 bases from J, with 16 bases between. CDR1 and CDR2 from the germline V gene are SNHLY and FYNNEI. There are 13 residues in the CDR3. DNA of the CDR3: TGTGCCAGCAACCCACAGGGTGATCGTGGCTACACCTTC. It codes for CASNPQGDRGYTF.

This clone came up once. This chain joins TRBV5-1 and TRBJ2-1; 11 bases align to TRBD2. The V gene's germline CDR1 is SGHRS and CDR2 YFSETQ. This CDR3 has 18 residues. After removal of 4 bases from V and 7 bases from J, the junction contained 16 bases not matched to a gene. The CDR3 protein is CASSRGTSGTRYYNEQFF. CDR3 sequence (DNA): TGCGCCAGCAGCCGAGGGACTAGCGGCACTCGTTATTATAATGAGCAGTTCTTC. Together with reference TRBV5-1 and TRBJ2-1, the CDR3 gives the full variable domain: KAGVTQTPRYLIKTRGQQVTLSCSPISGHRSVSWYQQTPGQGLQFLFEYFSETQRNKGNFPGRFSGRQFSNSRSEMNVSTLELGDSALYLCASSRGTSGTRYYNEQFFGPGTRLTVL.

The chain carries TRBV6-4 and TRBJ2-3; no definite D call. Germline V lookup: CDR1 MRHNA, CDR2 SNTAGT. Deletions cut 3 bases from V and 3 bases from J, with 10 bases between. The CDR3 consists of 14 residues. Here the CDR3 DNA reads TGTGCCAGCAGTGAGATGGCGACTACAGATACGCAGTATTTT. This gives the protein CASSEMATTDTQYF.

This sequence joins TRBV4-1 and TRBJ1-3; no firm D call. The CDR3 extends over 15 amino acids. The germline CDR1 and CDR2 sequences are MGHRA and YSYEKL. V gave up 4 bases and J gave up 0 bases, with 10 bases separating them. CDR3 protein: CASSREHGSGNTIYF. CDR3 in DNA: TGCGCCAGCAGCCGAGAACACGGCTCTGGAAACACCATATATTTT.

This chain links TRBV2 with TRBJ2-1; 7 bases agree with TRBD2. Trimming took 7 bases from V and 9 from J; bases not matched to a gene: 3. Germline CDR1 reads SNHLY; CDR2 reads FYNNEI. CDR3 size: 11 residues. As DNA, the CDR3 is TGTGCCAGCAAACTAGCGACTGAGCAGTTCTTC. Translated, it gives CASKLATEQFF.

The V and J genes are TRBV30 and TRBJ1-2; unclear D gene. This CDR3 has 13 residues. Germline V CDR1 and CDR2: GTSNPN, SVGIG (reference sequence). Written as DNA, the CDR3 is TGTGCGGCTCACCCTCCGGCCAACTATGGCTACACCTTC. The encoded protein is CAAHPPANYGYTF. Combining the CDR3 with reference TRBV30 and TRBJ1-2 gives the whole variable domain SQTIHQWPATLVQPVGSPLSLECTVEGTSNPNLYWYRQAAGRGLQLLFYSVGIGQISSEVPQNLSASRPQDRQFILSSKKLLLSDSGFYLCAAHPPANYGYTFGSGTRLTVV.

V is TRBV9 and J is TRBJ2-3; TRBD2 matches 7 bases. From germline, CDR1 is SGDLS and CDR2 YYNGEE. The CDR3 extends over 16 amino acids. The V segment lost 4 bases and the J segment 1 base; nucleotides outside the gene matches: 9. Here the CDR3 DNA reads TGTGCCAGCAGCCCCCTAGCGGCGTCCCGCACAGATACGCAGTATTTT. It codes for CASSPLAASRTDTQYF.

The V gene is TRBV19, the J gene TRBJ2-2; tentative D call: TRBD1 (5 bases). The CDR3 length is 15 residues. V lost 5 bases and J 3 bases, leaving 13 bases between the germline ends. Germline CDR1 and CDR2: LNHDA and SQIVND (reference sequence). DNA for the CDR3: TGTGCCAGTAGTGCCCAGGGAAGCTACACCGGGGAGCTGTTTTTT. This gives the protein CASSAQGSYTGELFF.

The DNA for the CDR3 is TGTGCCAGTAGTACCGGTAGACCCCTGGACTACCAAGAGACCCAGTACTTC. Translated, it gives CASSTGRPLDYQETQYF. The J gene is TRBJ2-5, the V gene TRBV19, with D possibly matching TRBD2 (5 bases). CDR3 length: 17 amino acids. Germline-derived CDR1 and CDR2 are LNHDA and SQIVND (reference sequence). Trimming took off 4 bases at V and 0 bases at J, with 18 bases between the two ends.

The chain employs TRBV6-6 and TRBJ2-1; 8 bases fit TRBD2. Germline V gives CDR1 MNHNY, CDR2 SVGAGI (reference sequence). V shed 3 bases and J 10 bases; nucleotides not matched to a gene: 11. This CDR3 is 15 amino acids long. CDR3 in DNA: TGTGCCAGCAGTTATCAGCGGGGGTCGACAATAGAGCAGTTCTTC. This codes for CASSYQRGSTIEQFF.

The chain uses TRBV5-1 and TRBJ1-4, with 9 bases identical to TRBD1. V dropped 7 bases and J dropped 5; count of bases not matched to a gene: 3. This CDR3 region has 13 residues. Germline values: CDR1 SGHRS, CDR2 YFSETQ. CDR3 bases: TGCGCCAGCCGACAGGGGGGGAATGAAAAACTGTTTTTT. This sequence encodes CASRQGGNEKLFF.

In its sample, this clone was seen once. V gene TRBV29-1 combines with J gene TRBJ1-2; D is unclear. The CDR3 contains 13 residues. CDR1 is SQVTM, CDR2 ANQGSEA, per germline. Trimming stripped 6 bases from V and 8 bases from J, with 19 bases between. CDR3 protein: CSVDLGGYGGYTF. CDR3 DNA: TGCAGCGTCGACCTGGGCGGTTATGGGGGCTACACCTTC.

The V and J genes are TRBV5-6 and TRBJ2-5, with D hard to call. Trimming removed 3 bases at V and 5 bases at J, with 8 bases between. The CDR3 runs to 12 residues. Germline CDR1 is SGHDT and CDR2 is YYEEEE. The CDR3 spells CASSWSVETQYF. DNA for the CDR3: TGTGCCAGCAGCTGGAGCGTGGAGACCCAGTACTTC.

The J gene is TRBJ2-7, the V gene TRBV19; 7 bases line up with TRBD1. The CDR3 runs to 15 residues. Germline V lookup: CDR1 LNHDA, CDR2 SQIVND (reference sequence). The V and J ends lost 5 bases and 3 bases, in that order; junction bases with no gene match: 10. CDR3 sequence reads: CASSSPGDRYYEQYF. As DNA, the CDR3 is TGTGCCAGTAGTTCACCTGGGGACAGATACTACGAGCAGTACTTC.

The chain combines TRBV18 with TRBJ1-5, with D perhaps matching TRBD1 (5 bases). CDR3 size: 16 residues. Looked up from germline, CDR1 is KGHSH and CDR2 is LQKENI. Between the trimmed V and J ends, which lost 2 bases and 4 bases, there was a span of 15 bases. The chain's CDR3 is CASSPTDSGGNQPQHF. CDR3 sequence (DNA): TGTGCCAGCTCACCAACCGACAGTGGGGGAAATCAGCCCCAGCATTTT.

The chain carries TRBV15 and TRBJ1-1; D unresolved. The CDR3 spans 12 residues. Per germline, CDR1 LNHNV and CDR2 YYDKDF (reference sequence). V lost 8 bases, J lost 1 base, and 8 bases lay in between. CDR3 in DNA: TGTGCCACCGCTAACAGGAACACTGAAGCTTTCTTT. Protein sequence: CATANRNTEAFF.

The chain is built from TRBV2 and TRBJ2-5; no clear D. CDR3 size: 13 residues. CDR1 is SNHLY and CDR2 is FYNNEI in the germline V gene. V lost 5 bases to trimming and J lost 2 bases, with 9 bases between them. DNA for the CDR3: TGTGCCAGCAGTCGGACGCCACAAGAGACCCAGTACTTC. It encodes CASSRTPQETQYF.

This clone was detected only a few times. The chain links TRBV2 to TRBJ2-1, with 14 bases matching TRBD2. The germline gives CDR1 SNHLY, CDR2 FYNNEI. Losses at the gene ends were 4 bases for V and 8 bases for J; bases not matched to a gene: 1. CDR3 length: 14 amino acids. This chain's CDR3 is CASSGLAGGYEQFF. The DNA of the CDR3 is TGTGCCAGCAGTGGACTAGCGGGGGGGTATGAGCAGTTCTTC.

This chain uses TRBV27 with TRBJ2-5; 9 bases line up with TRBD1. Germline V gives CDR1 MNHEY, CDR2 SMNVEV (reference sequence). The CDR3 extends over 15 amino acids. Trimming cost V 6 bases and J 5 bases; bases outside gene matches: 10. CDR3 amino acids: CASRSGQGRWETQYF. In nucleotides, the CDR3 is TGTGCCAGCAGATCGGGACAGGGCCGATGGGAGACCCAGTACTTC.